This T cell receptor (beta chain) was documented in a study of T cells in Graves' hyperthyroidism and ophthalmopathy. General study points: Most thyroid-expanded clonotypes above 0.001 were also found in blood. Ophthalmopathy was separated from stable hyperthyroidism by a 13 V-J model.

Amplification yielded TCR beta CDR3 regions, with RNA transcripts as the source. HTBI primers were the set used in a first-round RT-PCR of the TCR CDR3. Each CDR3 protein gets one entry after TCRdb re-called the multiplex PCR reads with MiXCR. Among over 300,000 distinct CDR3 sequences listed, approximately 15% were seen once. On this clonotype: Its antigen is not known.

The receptor was isolated from a woman aged 55-69 years with Graves' hyperthyroidism. Sequencing was performed on blood.

This CDR3 reads CSARGLAGRSEQYF. CDR3 sequence (DNA): TGCAGTGCTAGGGGGCTAGCGGGCCGCTCCGAGCAGTACTTC. The chain has TRBV20-1 and TRBJ2-7, with TRBD2 matching 8 bases. This CDR3 contains 14 residues. CDR1 is DFQATT and CDR2 is SNEGSKA in the germline V gene (reference sequence). With 3 bases clipped from V and 6 bases from J, the junction kept 10 bases outside the gene matches.